Following are 12 T cell receptor beta chains from one sample sequenced in a study of sequential checkpoint blockade in melanoma. Treatment noted: randomized to nivolumab then ipilimumab (arm A) or the reverse (arm B). Profiled with immunoSEQ multiplex PCR; TCRdb holds only in-frame clones, not every one. The table has some 10,000 clones, roughly 73% seen once. The sample in question was CD8+ T cells sorted from blood (inferred from file names), obtained from a patient given nivolumab and ipilimumab in sequence. These receptors came from a human donor with melanoma.

The chain uses TRBV11-2 and TRBJ2-7, with 12 bases that match TRBD2. This CDR3 region has 18 residues. V was pared by 4 bases and J by 4 bases, with 14 bases of the junction left unmatched. Germline assignment: CDR1 SGHAT and CDR2 FQNNGV. The CDR3 DNA is TGTGCCAGCAGCTCTTCCTCGGGACGGACTAGCGGGACGTACGAGCAGTACTTC. This translates into CASSSSSGRTSGTYEQYF.

This chain links TRBV6-4 with TRBJ2-5; 11 nucleotides match TRBD2. After removal of 5 bases from V and 4 bases from J, the junction contained 6 bases not matched to a gene. This CDR3 is built from 15 residues. Per germline, CDR1 MRHNA and CDR2 SNTAGT. As DNA, the CDR3 is TGTGCCAGCAGTAGAACTAGCGGGAGTCGAGAGACCCAGTACTTC. This translates into CASSRTSGSRETQYF.

The V gene is TRBV7-9, the J gene TRBJ2-7, with 10 positions matching TRBD2. The germline V gene encodes CDR1 SEHNR and CDR2 FQNEAQ (reference sequence). The J segment lost 2 bases and the V segment lost 5 bases, leaving 3 bases of the junction unmatched. The CDR3 length is 14 residues. The CDR3 DNA is TGTGCCAGCAGCGTAAGCGGGAGGGCCTACGAGCAGTACTTC. Protein sequence: CASSVSGRAYEQYF.

The J gene is TRBJ2-5, the V gene TRBV27; TRBD2 matches 9 bases. The end of the DNA fits TRBJ2-7 better, so the J call may be wrong. The CDR3 has 12 residues. Germline lookup yields CDR1 MNHEY and CDR2 SMNVEV (reference sequence). The DNA of the CDR3 is TGTGTCGCGGGAGGGAGGCGGTACGAGCAGTACTTC. Its protein product is CVAGGRRYEQYF.

The chain links TRBV27 to TRBJ2-3; D perhaps matches TRBD2 (6 bases). Germline-derived CDR1 and CDR2 are MNHEY and SMNVEV (reference sequence). With 8 bases removed from V and 1 base from J, the gap between germline ends came to 10 bases. There are 13 residues in the CDR3. The CDR3 loop is CASLAFGTDTQYF. In DNA, the CDR3 is TGTGCCAGCCTAGCGTTTGGCACAGATACGCAGTATTTT.

The CDR3: CASSPGTAGEKLFF. The CDR3, as DNA: TGTGCCAGCAGCCCCGGGACAGCTGGTGAAAAACTGTTTTTT. J is TRBJ1-4 and V is TRBV7-9; 7 bases agree with TRBD1. V lost 5 bases and J lost 7; bases outside the gene matches: 7. Germline-derived CDR1 and CDR2 are SEHNR and FQNEAQ (reference sequence). This CDR3 is built from 14 residues.

The chain recombines TRBV7-6 with TRBJ2-1, with no clear D. Germline CDR1 and CDR2: SGHVS and FNYEAQ. Trimming cost V 5 bases and J 0 bases, with 14 bases left between them. The CDR3 runs to 16 residues. CDR3: CASSPRGVSSYNEQFF. For the CDR3, the DNA is TGTGCCAGCAGCCCACGCGGCGTCAGCTCCTACAATGAGCAGTTCTTC.

The rearrangement links TRBV18 to TRBJ2-1, with 8 bases identical to TRBD2. The ends lost 4 bases at V and 4 bases at J; junction bases unmatched: 9. This CDR3 has 16 residues. CDR1 KGHSH and CDR2 LQKENI come from the germline V gene. As DNA, the CDR3 is TGTGCCAGCTCACAAACTAGCGGTCTTCTATACAATGAGCAGTTCTTC. This encodes CASSQTSGLLYNEQFF.

This clone occurred once. The genes are TRBV7-6 and TRBJ2-7, with D possibly TRBD2 on 6 matching bases. The CDR3 has 13 amino acids. V lost 1 base and J lost 5, with 9 bases in between. Germline V gene lookup returns CDR1 SGHVS and CDR2 FNYEAQ. The CDR3 region is CASSLVTGDEQYF. The CDR3 nucleotides read TGTGCCAGCAGCTTAGTAACGGGGGACGAGCAGTACTTC.

The chain couples TRBV7-9 to TRBJ2-7; 7 nucleotides align to TRBD2. CDR1 and CDR2 from the germline V gene are SEHNR and FQNEAQ (reference sequence). This CDR3 comprises 15 residues. After removal of 6 bases from V and 2 bases from J, the junction contained 10 bases not matched to a gene. The CDR3 DNA reads as TGTGCCAGCAGGGGGGGGACCGAGGAGGCCTACGAGCAGTACTTC. Amino acid sequence: CASRGGTEEAYEQYF. The full variable domain, in which reference TRBV7-9 and TRBJ2-7 provide the parts outside the CDR3, is DTGVSQNPRHKITKRGQNVTFRCDPISEHNRLYWYRQTLGQGPEFLTYFQNEAQLEKSRLLSDRFSAERPKGSFSTLEIQRTEQGDSAMYLCASRGGTEEAYEQYFGPGTRLTVT.

This chain joins TRBV6-5 and TRBJ2-5; 8 bases match TRBD2. V shed 7 bases, J shed 3 bases, and the junction held 4 bases outside the gene matches. Germline V gives CDR1 MNHEY, CDR2 SVGAGI. The CDR3 is made up of 13 amino acids. DNA of the CDR3: TGTGCCAGCACTGAAGCGGGGGAAGAGACCCAGTACTTC. Residues: CASTEAGEETQYF.

This rearrangement joins TRBV5-6 to TRBJ1-6; no firm D call. Germline CDR1 and CDR2: SGHDT and YYEEEE. Trimming stripped 1 base from V and 3 bases from J, with 8 bases between. The CDR3 totals 15 residues. The CDR3 spells CASSLKQNYNSPLHF. In DNA form, the CDR3 reads TGTGCCAGCAGCTTGAAACAAAACTATAATTCACCCCTCCACTTT.